The clone carrying this T cell receptor beta chain came up a few times. Antigen unknown. This entry is derived from a study of cytomegalovirus exposure and HLA in healthy donors. Study-wide findings and caveats: In a later analysis, TCR association rates varied by HLA locus: DRB1 most, HLA-C fewest. For most TCR beta V segments, an earlier analysis put the productive rate at about 87% or about 30% of the time.

Whereas donors were nominally healthy upon sampling, unrecorded immune exposures were probable. With 60 Vbeta and 13 Jbeta primers, the PCR was carried out. This table comes from immunoSEQ multiplex PCR, and its TCRdb copy is limited to in-frame clones, with some not included. The sample lists approximately 110,000 clones, about 16% occurring once. Sequenced sample: PBMCs. The receptor comes from a female donor in good health and CMV-seronegative.

CDR3 sequence: CASSSLGGTAAETQYF. CDR3 nucleotides: TGTGCCAGCAGCAGCTTAGGGGGAACAGCAGCAGAGACCCAGTACTTC. The gene calls are TRBV7-9 and TRBJ2-5, with D maybe TRBD1 (6 bases). V was shortened by 5 bases and J by 4 bases, with 20 bases between the two germline ends. The CDR3 length is 16 residues. Looked up from germline, CDR1 is SEHNR and CDR2 is FQNEAQ (reference sequence).